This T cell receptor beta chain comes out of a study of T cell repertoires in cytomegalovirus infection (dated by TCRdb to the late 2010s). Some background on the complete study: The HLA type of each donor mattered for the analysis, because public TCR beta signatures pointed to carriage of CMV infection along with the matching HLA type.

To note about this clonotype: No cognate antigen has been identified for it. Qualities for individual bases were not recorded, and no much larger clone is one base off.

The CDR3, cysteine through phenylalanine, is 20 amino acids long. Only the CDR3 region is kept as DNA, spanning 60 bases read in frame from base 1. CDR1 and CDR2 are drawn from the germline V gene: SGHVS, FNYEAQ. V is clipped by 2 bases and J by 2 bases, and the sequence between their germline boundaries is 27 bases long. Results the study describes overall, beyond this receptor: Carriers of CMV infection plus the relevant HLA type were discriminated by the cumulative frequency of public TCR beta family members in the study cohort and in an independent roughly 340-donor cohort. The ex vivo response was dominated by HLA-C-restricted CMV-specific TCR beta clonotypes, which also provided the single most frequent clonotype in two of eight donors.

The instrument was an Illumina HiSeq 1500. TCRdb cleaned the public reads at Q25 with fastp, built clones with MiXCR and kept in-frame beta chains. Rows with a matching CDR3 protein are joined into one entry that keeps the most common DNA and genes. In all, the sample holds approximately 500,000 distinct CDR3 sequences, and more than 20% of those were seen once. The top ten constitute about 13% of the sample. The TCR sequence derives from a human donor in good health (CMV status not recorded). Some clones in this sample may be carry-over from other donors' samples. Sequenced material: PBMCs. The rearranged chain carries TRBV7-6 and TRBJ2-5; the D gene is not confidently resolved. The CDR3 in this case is CASSLPPRSRTNWVQETQYF. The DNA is TGTGCCAGCAGCTTACCCCCGCGGTCAAGAACCAATTGGGTGCAAGAGACCCAGTACTTC. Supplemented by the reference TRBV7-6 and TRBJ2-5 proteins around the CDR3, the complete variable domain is GAGVSQSPRYKVTKRGQDVALRCDPISGHVSLYWYRQALGQGPEFLTYFNYEAQQDKSGLPNDRFSAERPEGSISTLTIQRTEQRDSAMYRCASSLPPRSRTNWVQETQYFGPGTRLLVL.